This TCR beta chain was recorded in a study of blood T cell repertoires in COVID-19. Study details: Both acute and convalescent COVID-19 samples were obtained from the United States, Italy and Spain.

Assay used: immunoSEQ multiplex PCR; TCRdb lists only in-frame clones, some missing. Among over 200,000 clones listed, 70% to 85% were seen once. This clone was counted once. The CDR3 is 14 amino acids. Trimming shortened V by 5 bases and J by 3 bases, and 13 bases separated the two germline ends. Germline loops: CDR1 MNHEY, CDR2 SVGAGI. V and J are TRBV6-5 and TRBJ1-2; no clear D gene. The source of this sequence is an elderly woman with acute or convalescent COVID-19. Sequencing was performed on peripheral blood. This CDR3 is CASSRAGRDYGYTF. The CDR3 region has the DNA TGTGCCAGCAGTCGGGCGGGGAGGGACTATGGCTACACCTTC.